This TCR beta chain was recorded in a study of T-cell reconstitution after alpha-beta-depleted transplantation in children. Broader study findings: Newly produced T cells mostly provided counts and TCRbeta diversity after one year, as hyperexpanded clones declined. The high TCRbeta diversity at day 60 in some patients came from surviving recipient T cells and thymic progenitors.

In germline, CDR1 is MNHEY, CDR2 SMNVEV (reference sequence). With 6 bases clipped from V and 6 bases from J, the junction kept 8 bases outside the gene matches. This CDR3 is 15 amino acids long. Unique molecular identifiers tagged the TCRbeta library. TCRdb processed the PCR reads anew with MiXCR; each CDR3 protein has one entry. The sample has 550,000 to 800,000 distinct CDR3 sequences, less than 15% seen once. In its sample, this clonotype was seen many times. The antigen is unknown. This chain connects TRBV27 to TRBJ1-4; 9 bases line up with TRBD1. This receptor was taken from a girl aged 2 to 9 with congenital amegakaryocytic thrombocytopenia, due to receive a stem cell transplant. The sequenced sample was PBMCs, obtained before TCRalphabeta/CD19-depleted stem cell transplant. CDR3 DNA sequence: TGTGCCAGCAGCCCGCCCGGGACAGGGTATGAAAAACTGTTTTTT. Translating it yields CASSPPGTGYEKLFF.